Listed here are 30 T cell receptor beta chains from one sample, sequenced in a study of T-cell memory formation after mild COVID-19. A single record per CDR3 protein comes from TCRdb applying MiXCR to the 5' RACE reads. This table has some 300,000 distinct CDR3 sequences, 20% to 25% appearing once. Sequencing was performed on PBMCs or a T cell subset sorted from them (not recorded which). The receptors were sampled from a young man who had mild COVID-19 (a few samples of this study predate the infection). Cell type and time point are not known.

The chain links TRBV12-3 or TRBV12-4 to TRBJ1-3; D is uncertain. The CDR3 covers 12 residues. V was cut by 1 base and J by 5 bases, with 3 bases left in between. CDR3 loop: CASSLERNTIYF. The CDR3, as DNA: TGTGCCAGCAGTTTAGAACGAAACACCATATATTTT.

DNA for the CDR3: TGTGCCTGGGACAGGGAGGCATCAGGCGAGCAGTACGTC. Translation gives CAWDREASGEQYV. This chain links TRBV2 with TRBJ2-7; 9 bases fit TRBD1. The germline V gene encodes CDR1 SNHLY and CDR2 FYNNEI. This CDR3 has 13 amino acids. The V segment lost 11 bases and the J segment 6 bases; nucleotides outside the gene matches: 11.

The V gene is TRBV3-1, the J gene TRBJ1-6; a possible D gene is TRBD1 (6 bases). Germline assignment: CDR1 LGHDT and CDR2 YNNKEL (reference sequence). The CDR3 length is 14 residues. Trimming pared 5 bases from V and 4 bases from J, leaving 9 bases between. The CDR3 region is CASSYGQYNSPLHF. The CDR3 nucleotides read TGTGCCAGCAGCTACGGACAGTATAATTCACCCCTCCACTTT.

This clonotype was detected a few times. The rearrangement links TRBV5-5 to TRBJ2-6; D unresolved. CDR1 and CDR2 from the germline V gene are SGHKS and YYEKEE (reference sequence). Trimming pared 3 bases from V and 0 bases from J, leaving 13 bases between. The CDR3 covers 17 residues. CDR3 nucleotide sequence: TGTGCCAGCAGCTCAAGGCAGTCCAGCTCTGGGGCCAACGTCCTGACTTTC. As protein: CASSSRQSSSGANVLTF.

The chain joins TRBV10-3 to TRBJ2-7, with TRBD2 matching over 7 bases. The V gene end was trimmed by 10 bases and the J gene end by 6 bases; junction bases not matched to a gene: 9. The CDR3 is made up of 12 amino acids. Per the germline V gene, CDR1 is ENHRY and CDR2 is SYGVKD. The CDR3 region has the DNA TGTGCCACGGGCCTTGGGGGGGGCGAGCAGTACGTC. Protein sequence: CATGLGGGEQYV.

V gene TRBV7-2 combines with J gene TRBJ2-1; tentatively, D is TRBD2 (7 bases). V was shortened by 4 bases and J by 5 bases, with 15 bases between the two germline ends. The germline V gene encodes CDR1 SGHTA and CDR2 FQGNSA. The length of the CDR3 is 15 residues. The CDR3 sequence: CASSSTRGGHNEQFF. For the CDR3, the DNA is TGTGCCAGCAGCTCTACTAGGGGGGGTCACAATGAGCAGTTCTTC.

This clonotype was detected only a few times. The CDR3 is CAWSPWRGLADTQYF. The CDR3 nucleotides read TGTGCCTGGAGTCCCTGGAGGGGGCTCGCAGATACGCAGTATTTT. The V and J genes are TRBV30 and TRBJ2-3; D perhaps matches TRBD1 (7 bases). The ends were cut back, 2 bases at V and 4 bases at J, with 16 bases in the middle. The germline V gene encodes CDR1 GTSNPN and CDR2 SVGIG (reference sequence). This CDR3 has 15 residues. Combining the CDR3 with reference TRBV30 and TRBJ2-3 gives the whole variable domain SQTIHQWPATLVQPVGSPLSLECTVEGTSNPNLYWYRQAAGRGLQLLFYSVGIGQISSEVPQNLSASRPQDRQFILSSKKLLLSDSGFYLCAWSPWRGLADTQYFGPGTRLTVL.

This clonotype was counted many times. The chain links TRBV5-1 to TRBJ1-4, with D hard to call. CDR3 length equals 14 residues. V was shortened by 3 bases and J by 2 bases, with 8 bases between the two germline ends. The V gene's germline CDR1 is SGHRS and CDR2 YFSETQ. CDR3 protein: CASSSGRTNEKLFF. DNA for the CDR3: TGCGCCAGCAGCTCAGGACGGACTAATGAAAAACTGTTTTTT.

This rearrangement joins TRBV4-2 to TRBJ1-3, with D maybe TRBD1 (6 bases). The CDR3 covers 15 residues. Trimming removed 5 bases from V and 1 base from J, with 12 bases in between. The germline gives CDR1 LGHNA, CDR2 YNFKEQ. The CDR3 DNA sequence: TGTGCCAGCAGCGTAGGGGGGGGATCTGGAAACACCATATATTTT. Translated, it gives CASSVGGGSGNTIYF.

This clonotype was seen more than once but under ten times. The genes are TRBV20-1 and TRBJ2-2; TRBD2 agrees at 8 bases. Per germline, CDR1 DFQATT and CDR2 SNEGSKA (reference sequence). The CDR3 runs to 15 residues. Losses at the gene ends were 0 bases for V and 6 bases for J; bases not matched to a gene: 6. The CDR3 bases are TGCAGTGCTAGAGATCGGATAGCGGGGCCCGGGGAGCTGTTTTTT. It is translated as CSARDRIAGPGELFF.

The chain links TRBV19 to TRBJ2-7; D not resolved. The CDR3 totals 13 residues. The germline CDR1 and CDR2 sequences are LNHDA and SQIVND (reference sequence). Trimming pared 4 bases from V and 5 bases from J, leaving 12 bases between. The CDR3 coding sequence is TGTGCCAGTAGTAGGTCTCGGGTCCACGAGCAGTACTTC. Translated: CASSRSRVHEQYF.

This clonotype was seen a few times. Here the CDR3 reads CASSPQDRDEQYV. The CDR3 DNA sequence: TGTGCCAGCAGTCCCCAGGACAGGGACGAGCAGTACGTC. The rearrangement joins TRBV27 to TRBJ2-7; 8 nucleotides line up with TRBD1. V shed 5 bases, J shed 5 bases, and the junction held 5 bases outside the gene matches. The CDR3 has 13 amino acids. The germline V gene encodes CDR1 MNHEY and CDR2 SMNVEV (reference sequence).

This clonotype was counted only a few times. The CDR3 region has the DNA TGCGCCAGCAGCTTCGACAGGGGGGATGGCTACACCTTC. Translating it yields CASSFDRGDGYTF. The chain is built from TRBV5-1 and TRBJ1-2; the match to TRBD1 covers 9 bases. Trimming removed 2 bases from V and 6 bases from J; junction bases left unmatched: 2. CDR3 length equals 13 residues. Germline V gene sequence: CDR1 SGHRS, CDR2 YFSETQ.

This chain joins TRBV20-1 and TRBJ1-1; D gene uncertain. The CDR3 loop spans 12 amino acids. The ends were cut back, 3 bases at V and 3 bases at J, with 8 bases in the middle. Germline-derived CDR1 and CDR2 are DFQATT and SNEGSKA (reference sequence). DNA of the CDR3: TGCAGTGCTAGTCGACTGGACACTGAAGCTTTCTTT. Encoded protein: CSASRLDTEAFF.

The V gene is TRBV20-1, the J gene TRBJ1-1; 8 bases match TRBD1. Germline CDR1 reads DFQATT; CDR2 reads SNEGSKA (reference sequence). This CDR3 comprises 17 residues. The junction had 10 bases not matched to a gene; V was cut back by 0 bases and J by 1 base. CDR3 residues: CSARDRTGKGQNTEAFF. DNA of the CDR3: TGCAGTGCTAGAGATCGGACAGGGAAGGGACAGAACACTGAAGCTTTCTTT.

The J gene is TRBJ2-7, the V gene TRBV7-9; D is possibly TRBD1 (6 bases). Germline V lookup: CDR1 SEHNR, CDR2 FQNEAQ (reference sequence). Trimming took 5 bases from V and 1 from J, leaving 9 bases between them. This CDR3 contains 13 residues. CDR3 loop: CASSRTDSYEQYF. The CDR3 DNA reads as TGTGCCAGCAGCAGGACAGATTCCTACGAGCAGTACTTC.

This clonotype was detected only a few times. The chain is built from TRBV18 and TRBJ2-5; D is unresolved. CDR3 length: 16 residues. Germline V lookup: CDR1 KGHSH, CDR2 LQKENI. V dropped 0 bases and J dropped 0 bases, with 11 bases sitting between them. This CDR3 reads CASSPPERSNQETQYF. The DNA for the CDR3 is TGTGCCAGCTCACCACCGGAACGGTCGAACCAAGAGACCCAGTACTTC.

The table lists this clonotype with a count of one. The rearrangement links TRBV6-2 or TRBV6-3 to TRBJ1-1; no reliable D call. The CDR3 is made up of 15 amino acids. Germline CDR1 is MNHEY and CDR2 is SVGEGT. Trimming left V 1 base short and J 0 bases short, with 9 bases between. The CDR3 is CASSYLEFMNTEAFF. The CDR3, as DNA: TGTGCCAGCAGTTACTTGGAGTTCATGAACACTGAAGCTTTCTTT.

A word on this clonotype: The junction does not match germline at one end; this may be a read error. V usage is TRBV7-7 and J usage is TRBJ2-5, with a possible D match to TRBD1 (5 bases). The CDR3 is made up of 15 amino acids. Germline CDR1 and CDR2: SSHAT and FNYEAQ (reference sequence). CDR3 sequence reads: CASSLAGTSQGTQYF. CDR3 sequence (DNA): TGTGCTAGCAGCTTAGCCGGCACCAGTCAGGGGACCCAGTACTTC.

This clonotype was counted only a few times. CDR3 bases: TGTGCCAGCAGTCCGCCACGGCACTCCTATAATTCACCCCTCCACTTT. It encodes CASSPPRHSYNSPLHF. This rearrangement joins TRBV12-3 or TRBV12-4 to TRBJ1-6; D uncertain. The CDR3 loop spans 16 amino acids. The ends were cut back, 5 bases at V and 0 bases at J, with 11 bases in the middle.

The genes are TRBV6-2 or TRBV6-3 and TRBJ1-1; D is uncertain. CDR3 length: 15 residues. The germline CDR1 and CDR2 sequences are MNHEY and SVGEGT. The V gene lost 0 bases and the J gene lost 3 bases, with 11 bases spanning the gap. CDR3 nucleotides: TGTGCCAGCAGTTACTCGAGTCCGCCGGACACTGAAGCTTTCTTT. Amino acids: CASSYSSPPDTEAFF.

This clonotype was counted a few times. CDR3 sequence reads: CASSYSRAGELFF. DNA of the CDR3: TGTGCCAGCAGTTACAGCCGGGCTGGGGAGCTGTTTTTT. The chain has TRBV6-5 and TRBJ2-2; no clear D. In germline, CDR1 is MNHEY, CDR2 SVGAGI. The CDR3 is made up of 13 amino acids. Trimming pared 2 bases from V and 8 bases from J, leaving 9 bases between.

This clonotype has just one count. As DNA, the CDR3 is TGTGCCAGCAGCATCCGACAGGGGAACGGCTACACCTTC. It specifies CASSIRQGNGYTF. The chain carries TRBV12-3 or TRBV12-4 and TRBJ1-2, with 8 bases aligning to TRBD1. Trimming cost V 6 bases and J 8 bases; bases outside gene matches: 8. This CDR3 spans 13 amino acids.

There are a few counts of this clonotype. The V gene is TRBV5-1, the J gene TRBJ2-2, with D maybe TRBD2 (7 bases). CDR3 size: 16 residues. Trimming took 4 bases from V and 1 from J, leaving 14 bases between them. CDR1 is SGHRS, CDR2 YFSETQ, per germline. CDR3 in amino acids: CASSREGGQNTGELFF. The CDR3 region has the DNA TGCGCCAGCAGCCGAGAGGGGGGGCAGAACACCGGGGAGCTGTTTTTT.

The CDR3 DNA sequence: TGTGCCAGCAGCCAAATCACCACGGATCCTAGCAATCAGCCCCAGCATTTT. It yields the protein CASSQITTDPSNQPQHF. This chain connects TRBV7-9 to TRBJ1-5; unclear D gene. The CDR3 totals 17 residues. The germline gives CDR1 SEHNR, CDR2 FQNEAQ (reference sequence). The ends were cut back, 5 bases at V and 0 bases at J, with 17 bases in the middle. Full variable domain (remainder filled in from reference TRBV7-9 and TRBJ1-5): DTGVSQNPRHKITKRGQNVTFRCDPISEHNRLYWYRQTLGQGPEFLTYFQNEAQLEKSRLLSDRFSAERPKGSFSTLEIQRTEQGDSAMYLCASSQITTDPSNQPQHFGDGTRLSIL.

Ten or more counts support this clonotype. The J gene is TRBJ1-2, the V gene TRBV5-5; D uncertain. Trimming took off 2 bases at V and 4 bases at J, with 12 bases between the two ends. CDR3 length: 14 residues. Looked up from germline, CDR1 is SGHKS and CDR2 is YYEKEE (reference sequence). CDR3 in amino acids: CASSLVWTSYGYTF. Written as DNA, the CDR3 is TGTGCCAGCAGCTTAGTTTGGACGAGCTATGGCTACACCTTC.

V gene TRBV4-1 combines with J gene TRBJ2-7; TRBD1 aligns across 9 bases. Germline CDR1 reads MGHRA; CDR2 reads YSYEKL. J was trimmed by 7 bases and V by 7 bases; bases with no gene match: 11. This CDR3 is built from 14 residues. DNA for the CDR3: TGCGCCAGCACTCTGGGACAGGGTAACCGAGAGCAGTACTTC. It is translated as CASTLGQGNREQYF.

The gene calls are TRBV9 and TRBJ1-3; D call uncertain. Germline-derived CDR1 and CDR2 are SGDLS and YYNGEE. The ends were cut back, 3 bases at V and 0 bases at J, with 7 bases in the middle. This CDR3 has 14 amino acids. The CDR3 DNA sequence: TGTGCCAGCAGCGATGAGTTCTCTGGAAACACCATATATTTT. This codes for CASSDEFSGNTIYF.

V usage is TRBV23-1 and J usage is TRBJ1-2; the match to TRBD1 covers 7 bases. TRBV23-1 is identified as an open reading frame with a role that is uncertain. This CDR3 is 11 amino acids long. Losses at the gene ends were 11 bases for V and 7 bases for J; bases not matched to a gene: 7. The CDR3 protein is CAGLTGLGYTF. The CDR3 DNA reads as TGCGCCGGTCTGACAGGGCTTGGCTACACCTTC.

V is TRBV15 and J is TRBJ2-4; D may correspond to TRBD1 or TRBD2 (6 bases each). From germline, CDR1 is LNHNV and CDR2 YYDKDF (reference sequence). V lost 6 bases, J lost 6 bases, and 9 bases lay in between. The CDR3 length is 12 residues. CDR3 bases: TGTGCCACCAGAGGGGGGTTAAACATTCAGTACTTC. Translating it yields CATRGGLNIQYF.